The clone carrying this TCR beta chain has a count of ten or more. Its specificity is not known. Two oligonucleotides, mixed equimolar, formed the beta constant-region primer covering TRBC1 and TRBC2. The ligated cDNA underwent four PCR rounds using SP2 and nested alpha and beta constant-region primers. TCRdb used MiXCR to reprocess the UMI-ligation and nested PCR reads, holding one entry per CDR3 protein. This sample has 150,000 or so distinct CDR3 sequences, with approximately 24% found just once. Alpha and beta libraries were amplified separately from the second PCR onward. The sample is drawn from a study of naive and memory T cell subsets. Whole-study results and caveats: Possibly reflecting memory cells re-expressing CD45RA, a few larger clonotypes occurred in naive repertoires, especially CD8.

The V gene's germline CDR1 is KGHDR and CDR2 SFDVKD. The CDR3 totals 15 residues. Trimming pared 1 base from V and 0 bases from J, leaving 9 bases between. The clonotype was recovered from a human donor in good health. The chain joins TRBV24-1 to TRBJ2-7; no clear D. Sequenced: naive CD4+ T cells from blood. The chain's CDR3 is CATSDFGQTSYEQYF. CDR3 nucleotide sequence: TGTGCCACCAGTGATTTCGGGCAGACCTCCTACGAGCAGTACTTC.